The clone carrying this TCR beta chain showed up just a few times. Its target is not known. Every participating donor gave one draw, a heparinised blood sample averaging about 110 mL. A sort by CD45RO/CCR7/CD25/CD127/CD95/CD27 yielded CD4+ naive, central memory, regulatory and stem cell-like memory cells. Sorted cells reached over 95% purity in every population. This sample is drawn from a study of beta chain features in type 1 diabetes. The study's findings and limits: TCRB CDR3 length was moderately but significantly reduced in all four CD4+ subsets of Type 1 diabetes patients.

CDR3 length equals 15 residues. Reverse transcription of all isolated RNA meant that expressed TCRB transcripts were sequenced. Here immunoSEQ multiplex PCR was the method, and the copy in TCRdb shows in-frame clones only, minus some. The sample lists some 120,000 clones, about 18% seen once, with 2% to 3% in the top ten. This clonotype originated in a man younger than 30 with type 1 diabetes. The chain employs TRBV21-1 and TRBJ1-2. TRBV21-1 is termed a pseudogene. Sequencing was done on a sample of central memory CD4+ T cells from blood. The CDR3, as DNA: TGTGCCAGCAGCAAAGAACGGGGCCTAACATATGGCTACACCTTC. Its translation is CASSKERGLTYGYTF.